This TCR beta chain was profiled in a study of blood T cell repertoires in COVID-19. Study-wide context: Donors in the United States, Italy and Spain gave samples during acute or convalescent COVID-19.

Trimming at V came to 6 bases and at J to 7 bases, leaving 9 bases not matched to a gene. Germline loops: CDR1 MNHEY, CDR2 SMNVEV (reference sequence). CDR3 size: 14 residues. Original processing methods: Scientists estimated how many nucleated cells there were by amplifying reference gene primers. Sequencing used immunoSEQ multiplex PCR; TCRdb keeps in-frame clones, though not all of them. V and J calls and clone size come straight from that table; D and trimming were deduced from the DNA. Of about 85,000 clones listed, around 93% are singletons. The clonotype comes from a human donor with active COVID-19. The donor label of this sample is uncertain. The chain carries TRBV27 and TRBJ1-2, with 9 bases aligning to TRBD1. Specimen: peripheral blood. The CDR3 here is CASRPGQGSGGYTF. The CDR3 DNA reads TGTGCCAGCAGGCCGGGACAGGGCTCTGGTGGCTACACCTTC.